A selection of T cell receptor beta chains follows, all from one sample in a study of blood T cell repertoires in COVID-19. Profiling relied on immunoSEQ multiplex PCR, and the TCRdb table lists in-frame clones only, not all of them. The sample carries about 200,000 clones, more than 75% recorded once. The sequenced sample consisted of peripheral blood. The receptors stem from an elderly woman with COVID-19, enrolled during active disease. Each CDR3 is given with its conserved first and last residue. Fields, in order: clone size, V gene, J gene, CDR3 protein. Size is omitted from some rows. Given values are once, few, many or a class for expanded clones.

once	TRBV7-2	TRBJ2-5	CASSPGGQGMETQYF
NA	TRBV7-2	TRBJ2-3	CASSWDSRTDTQYF
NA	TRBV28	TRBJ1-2	CASGQNYGYTF
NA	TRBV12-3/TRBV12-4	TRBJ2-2	CASRRQGLGELFF
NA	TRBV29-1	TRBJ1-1	CSAGRGVNTEAFF
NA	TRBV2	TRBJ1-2	CASSAALTVYGYTF
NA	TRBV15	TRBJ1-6	CATSRDREGRNSPLHF
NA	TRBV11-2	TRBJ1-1	CASSTTGRSTEAFF
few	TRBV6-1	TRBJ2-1	CASREAGGSYNEQFF
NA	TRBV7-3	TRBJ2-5	CASSPAPSGRAGETQYF
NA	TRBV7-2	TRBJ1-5	CASSALQGSQPQHF
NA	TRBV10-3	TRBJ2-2	CAISGTSGDTGELFF
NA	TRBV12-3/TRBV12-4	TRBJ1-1	CASTDRVTEAFF
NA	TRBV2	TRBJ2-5	CASSPGPGTGVETQYF
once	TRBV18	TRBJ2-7	CASSPGTYEQYF
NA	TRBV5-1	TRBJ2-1	CASGTTSGGSYNEQFF
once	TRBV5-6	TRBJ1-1	CASSYPTGVNTEAFF
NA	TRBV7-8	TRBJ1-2	CASSLAGTGGLYGYTF
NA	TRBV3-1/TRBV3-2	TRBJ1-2	CASSQRGVGSGGYGYTF
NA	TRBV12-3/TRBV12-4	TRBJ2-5	CASSLAGAETQYF